The clone carrying this TCR beta chain was observed a single time. CDR1 and CDR2 (germline): SGHTS, YDEGEE. This CDR3 region has 17 residues. V shed 0 bases and J 3 bases; nucleotides not matched to a gene: 8. This entry comes from a study of blood T cell repertoires in COVID-19. Study at large: Spain, Italy and the United States supplied samples that represented acute and convalescent COVID-19. T cells, B-cell-depleted T cells, or PBMCs supplied cDNA or gDNA.

In the study's own analysis: Counts of nucleated cells, estimated from reference gene primer amplification, were obtained. Data came from immunoSEQ multiplex PCR; TCRdb stores just in-frame clones and leaves some out. That table gives V, J and clone size, and the DNA gave D and trimming. The table has over 30,000 clones, 88% seen once; the top ten hold about a tenth. The sample taken for sequencing was peripheral blood. V and J are TRBV5-8 and TRBJ2-4; 8 bases map to TRBD1. This receptor was taken from a human donor in a cohort sampled during active COVID-19. The CDR3 is CASSLDQGAGVKNIQYF. In DNA form, the CDR3 reads TGTGCCAGCAGCTTGGACCAGGGGGCTGGGGTCAAAAACATTCAGTACTTC.